This TCR beta chain derives from a study of blood T cell repertoires in COVID-19. This CDR3 spans 16 amino acids. V dropped 2 bases and J dropped 6; count of bases not matched to a gene: 7. Looked up from germline, CDR1 is MDHEN and CDR2 is SYDVKM. The method was immunoSEQ multiplex PCR; TCRdb's version includes in-frame clones alone and lacks a portion of them. The sample has some 360,000 clones; over 75% are singletons. The sequenced sample consisted of peripheral blood. This clonotype was obtained from an older woman with COVID-19, enrolled during active disease. This chain connects TRBV28 to TRBJ1-5; 10 nucleotides align to TRBD1. The CDR3 bases are TGTGCCAGCAGTTTACAACTCGGGACAGGGGTTCAGCCCCAGCATTTT. Protein product: CASSLQLGTGVQPQHF.